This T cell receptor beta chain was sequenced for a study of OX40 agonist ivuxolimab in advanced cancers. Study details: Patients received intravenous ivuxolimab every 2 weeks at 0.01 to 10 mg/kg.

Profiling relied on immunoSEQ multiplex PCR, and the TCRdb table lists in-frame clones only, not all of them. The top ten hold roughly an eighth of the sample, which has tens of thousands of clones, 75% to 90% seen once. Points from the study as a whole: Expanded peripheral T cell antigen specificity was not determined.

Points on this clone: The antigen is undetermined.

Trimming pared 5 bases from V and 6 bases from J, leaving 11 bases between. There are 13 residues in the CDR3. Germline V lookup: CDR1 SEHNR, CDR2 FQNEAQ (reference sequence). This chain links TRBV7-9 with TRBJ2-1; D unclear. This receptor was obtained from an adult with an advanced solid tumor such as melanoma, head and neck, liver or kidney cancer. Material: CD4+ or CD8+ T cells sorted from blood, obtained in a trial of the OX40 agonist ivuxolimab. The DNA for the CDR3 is TGTGCCAGCAGCCCTACTATATCCAATGAGCAGTTCTTC. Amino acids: CASSPTISNEQFF.